The 8 T cell receptor beta chains below all came from one sample that was sequenced in a study of blood T cell repertoires in COVID-19. This table comes from immunoSEQ multiplex PCR, and its TCRdb copy is limited to in-frame clones, with some not included. Of around 100,000 clones listed, about nine tenths are singletons. The sequenced material came from peripheral blood. The origin of the receptors is a man aged 50 or older with active COVID-19.

This rearrangement joins TRBV12-5 to TRBJ1-6; D is unresolved. There are 14 residues in the CDR3. Trimming took 5 bases from V and 1 from J, leaving 6 bases between them. CDR1 and CDR2 (germline): LGHNT, FRNRAP. Written as DNA, the CDR3 is TGTGCTAGTGGTGAGGGTTCCTATAATTCACCCCTCCACTTT. Translation gives CASGEGSYNSPLHF.

This chain links TRBV4-1 with TRBJ2-2; D gene uncertain. This CDR3 spans 14 amino acids. The V gene's germline CDR1 is MGHRA and CDR2 YSYEKL. Between the trimmed V and J ends, which lost 3 bases and 6 bases, there was a span of 11 bases. CDR3 amino acids: CASSQSQVSGELFF. CDR3 coding DNA: TGCGCCAGCAGCCAGTCCCAGGTCTCCGGGGAGCTGTTTTTT.

This clone was seen only once. The chain carries TRBV6-6 and TRBJ2-7; D might be TRBD2 (6 bases). Per the germline V gene, CDR1 is MNHNY and CDR2 is SVGAGI (reference sequence). Trimming shortened V by 6 bases and J by 0 bases, and 15 bases separated the two germline ends. This CDR3 has 15 residues. DNA for the CDR3: TGTGCCAGCAGCGGCTTCCAGCGGGCCTCCTACGAGCAGTACGTC. This gives the protein CASSGFQRASYEQYV.

The chain has TRBV2 and TRBJ2-1, with D unclear. Trimming pared 3 bases from V and 6 bases from J, leaving 12 bases between. Germline lookup yields CDR1 SNHLY and CDR2 FYNNEI. The CDR3 runs to 14 residues. CDR3 residues: CASSDSLPGNEQFF. The CDR3 nucleotides are TGTGCCAGCAGTGATAGCCTGCCGGGCAATGAGCAGTTCTTC. Based on the CDR3 plus reference TRBV2 and TRBJ2-1, the full variable domain is EPEVTQTPSHQVTQMGQEVILRCVPISNHLYFYWYRQILGQKVEFLVSFYNNEISEKSEIFDDQFSVERPDGSNFTLKIRSTKLEDSAMYFCASSDSLPGNEQFFGPGTRLTVL.

This clone was counted once. The genes are TRBV27 and TRBJ2-7, with a weak D call TRBD1 (5 bases). This CDR3 comprises 16 residues. V was clipped by 3 bases and J by 0 bases, with 15 bases between them. Germline V CDR1 and CDR2: MNHEY, SMNVEV (reference sequence). The CDR3 here is CASSFSLDKVSYEQYV. CDR3 sequence (DNA): TGTGCCAGCAGTTTCTCCCTGGACAAAGTCTCCTACGAGCAGTACGTC.

This clone was observed a single time. The chain is built from TRBV7-8 and TRBJ1-3, with TRBD1 identical over 8 bases. Germline trimming cut 5 bases from V and 7 bases from J; bases unmatched to any gene: 7. Germline V CDR1 and CDR2: SGHVS, FQNEAQ. This CDR3 region has 14 residues. The DNA for the CDR3 is TGTGCCAGCAGCCCCGGGACAGGACCTAACACCATATATTTT. Encoded protein: CASSPGTGPNTIYF.

In nucleotides, the CDR3 is TGCGCCAGCAGTGACGCGTATACCATCTACTATGGCTACACCTTC. Protein sequence: CASSDAYTIYYGYTF. J is TRBJ1-2 and V is TRBV10-2, with D unclear. V lost 3 bases and J 3 bases, leaving 14 bases between the germline ends. The CDR3 consists of 15 residues. Germline V gives CDR1 WSHSY, CDR2 SAAADI.

The chain couples TRBV19 to TRBJ1-4; TRBD1 matches 10 bases. The germline V gene has CDR1 LNHDA and CDR2 SQIVND (reference sequence). The CDR3 is made up of 14 amino acids. After removal of 6 bases from V and 6 bases from J, the junction contained 4 bases not matched to a gene. The CDR3 coding sequence is TGTGCCAGTAGGATGGGACAGGGGTATGAAAAACTGTTTTTT. Protein sequence: CASRMGQGYEKLFF.